Listed here are 32 T cell receptor beta chains from one sample, sequenced in a study of blood T cell repertoires in COVID-19 (dated by TCRdb to 2020 to 2021). Libraries came from the immunoSEQ multiplex PCR assay. Here the immuneACCESS table is served through TCRdb, limited to in-frame sequences with V and J called. Missing clones are a known gap in these copies; in checked studies unresolved V genes cover under half, and the rest lacks a known reason. Within this sample are about 120,000 clones, with over 80% of them counted one time only. Around 3.9% of the sample comes from the top ten. The sequenced sample consisted of PBMCs or T cells enriched from blood (not recorded which). The receptors here all came from a woman in her twenties or thirties who had recovered from COVID-19.

The gene calls are TRBV11-2 and TRBJ1-5; 10 bases are shared with TRBD1. Germline CDR1 is SGHAT and CDR2 is FQNNGV. This CDR3 is 15 amino acids long. The junction had 1 base not matched to a gene; V was cut back by 4 bases and J by 1 base. The CDR3 loop is CASSSGQGSNQPQHF. CDR3 bases: TGTGCCAGCAGCTCGGGACAGGGGAGCAATCAGCCCCAGCATTTT.

This clone was counted a few times. The chain employs TRBV4-2 and TRBJ2-2; the D gene is possibly TRBD2 (6 bases). This CDR3 has 15 amino acids. Trimming took 5 bases from V and 1 from J, leaving 11 bases between them. The germline gives CDR1 LGHNA, CDR2 YNFKEQ. CDR3 sequence reads: CASSIGTLNTGELFF. The DNA for the CDR3 is TGTGCCAGCAGCATCGGGACTCTGAACACCGGGGAGCTGTTTTTT.

The V and J genes are TRBV19 and TRBJ2-2, with D possibly matching TRBD2 (5 bases). Germline CDR1 LNHDA, CDR2 SQIVND (reference sequence). The CDR3 consists of 15 residues. Trimming took 7 bases from V and 1 from J, leaving 13 bases between them. DNA of the CDR3: TGTGCCAGTAACCGTTATGGAGGGAACACCGGGGAGCTGTTTTTT. Its translation: CASNRYGGNTGELFF.

The rearrangement joins TRBV30 to TRBJ2-7, with D unclear. The CDR3 is 12 residues long. Germline CDR1 reads GTSNPN; CDR2 reads SVGIG (reference sequence). Trimming took off 3 bases at V and 2 bases at J, with 8 bases between the two ends. CDR3 protein: CAWSRQAYEQYF. CDR3 bases: TGTGCCTGGAGCCGGCAGGCCTACGAGCAGTACTTC.

There are a few counts of this clone. The chain employs TRBV14 and TRBJ1-2; D gene uncertain. Per the germline V gene, CDR1 is SGHDN and CDR2 is FVKESK. The CDR3 has 15 residues. Deletions cut 0 bases from V and 6 bases from J, with 14 bases between. In DNA, the CDR3 is TGTGCCAGCAGCCAAGATTTTGCGGCGTGGGATGGCTACACCTTC. Residues: CASSQDFAAWDGYTF. Drawing the rest from reference TRBV14 and TRBJ1-2, the complete variable domain is EAGVTQFPSHSVIEKGQTVTLRCDPISGHDNLYWYRRVMGKEIKFLLHFVKESKQDESGMPNNRFLAERTGGTYSTLKVQPAELEDSGVYFCASSQDFAAWDGYTFGSGTRLTVV.

The CDR3 sequence is CASSKLAGGQETQYF. DNA of the CDR3: TGTGCCAGCAGCAAACTAGCGGGAGGGCAGGAGACCCAGTACTTC. The rearrangement uses TRBV7-9 and TRBJ2-5; 13 nucleotides match TRBD2. V lost 5 bases and J lost 5; bases outside the gene matches: 5. In germline, CDR1 is SEHNR, CDR2 FQNEAQ (reference sequence). The CDR3 spans 15 residues.

The genes are TRBV30 and TRBJ2-1; tentative D call: TRBD2 (6 bases). CDR3 size: 13 residues. Trimming removed 4 bases from V and 4 bases from J, with 11 bases in between. The germline V gene has CDR1 GTSNPN and CDR2 SVGIG (reference sequence). CDR3: CAWNQRAYNEQFF. The CDR3 nucleotides read TGTGCCTGGAACCAGCGGGCGTACAATGAGCAGTTCTTC. Looking up the rest from reference TRBV30 and TRBJ2-1 gives the full variable domain: SQTIHQWPATLVQPVGSPLSLECTVEGTSNPNLYWYRQAAGRGLQLLFYSVGIGQISSEVPQNLSASRPQDRQFILSSKKLLLSDSGFYLCAWNQRAYNEQFFGPGTRLTVL.

This chain uses TRBV5-1 with TRBJ2-5, with 7 bases aligning to TRBD1. V was clipped by 7 bases and J by 3 bases; unmatched bases: 15. Germline CDR1 and CDR2: SGHRS and YFSETQ. The CDR3 loop spans 16 amino acids. In DNA, the CDR3 is TGCGCCAGCTCTCCGGCCGACAGGGCAAAGGAAGAGACCCAGTACTTC. Its translation is CASSPADRAKEETQYF. The full variable domain, with the rest looked up from reference TRBV5-1 and TRBJ2-5, is KAGVTQTPRYLIKTRGQQVTLSCSPISGHRSVSWYQQTPGQGLQFLFEYFSETQRNKGNFPGRFSGRQFSNSRSEMNVSTLELGDSALYLCASSPADRAKEETQYFGPGTRLLVL.

This clone was detected only once. V is TRBV30 and J is TRBJ1-2; 9 bases match TRBD1. The CDR3 covers 14 residues. Per germline, CDR1 GTSNPN and CDR2 SVGIG (reference sequence). V gave up 0 bases and J gave up 5 bases; unmatched junction bases: 4. This chain's CDR3 is CAWSVNRGLYGYTF. The CDR3 coding sequence is TGTGCCTGGAGTGTTAACAGGGGGCTGTATGGCTACACCTTC. Full variable domain (remainder filled in from reference TRBV30 and TRBJ1-2): SQTIHQWPATLVQPVGSPLSLECTVEGTSNPNLYWYRQAAGRGLQLLFYSVGIGQISSEVPQNLSASRPQDRQFILSSKKLLLSDSGFYLCAWSVNRGLYGYTFGSGTRLTVV.

This clone was seen only a few times. The chain employs TRBV28 and TRBJ2-1; no definite D call. The CDR3 covers 12 residues. Looked up from germline, CDR1 is MDHEN and CDR2 is SYDVKM. Deletions cut 2 bases from V and 14 bases from J, with 13 bases between. The CDR3: CASSLEWRDEFF. CDR3 sequence (DNA): TGTGCCAGCAGTTTAGAATGGAGAGATGAGTTCTTC.

The chain is built from TRBV10-3 and TRBJ2-1; D possibly corresponds to TRBD1 (6 bases). This CDR3 is built from 15 residues. V shed 3 bases and J shed 6 bases, with 15 bases lying between them. Germline CDR1 ENHRY, CDR2 SYGVKD. The CDR3 spells CAISDRDTNSNEQFF. The CDR3 DNA is TGTGCCATCAGTGATCGGGACACCAATTCCAATGAGCAGTTCTTC.

The V call is TRBV25-1, the J call TRBJ2-5; 8 bases match TRBD2. Unmatched junction bases numbered 6, after V lost 4 bases and J lost 2 bases. Germline V lookup: CDR1 MGHDK, CDR2 SYGVNS. The CDR3 covers 15 residues. CDR3 bases: TGTGCCAGCAGTGGTTCTAGCGGGCCGCAAGAGACCCAGTACTTC. Protein: CASSGSSGPQETQYF.

The chain carries TRBV7-9 and TRBJ2-7; 10 nucleotides line up with TRBD2. With V trimmed by 4 bases and J by 0 bases, 3 bases remained unmatched. Germline V gene data show CDR1 as SEHNR and CDR2 as FQNEAQ (reference sequence). This CDR3 contains 15 residues. CDR3 region: CASSWTSGSSYEQYF. CDR3 coding DNA: TGTGCCAGCAGCTGGACTAGCGGTAGCTCCTACGAGCAGTACTTC.

This clone has just a few counts. This chain joins TRBV18 and TRBJ1-2; D perhaps matches TRBD1 (6 bases). Germline V gene lookup returns CDR1 KGHSH and CDR2 LQKENI. This CDR3 is built from 14 residues. The V and J ends lost 2 bases and 2 bases respectively, with 9 bases between them. The CDR3 DNA reads as TGTGCCAGCTCACCAGTGACAGGCAACTATGGCTACACCTTC. Its translation: CASSPVTGNYGYTF.

This clone was observed once. The identical CDR3 is also encoded by other nucleotide sequences in the sample. V gene TRBV7-9 combines with J gene TRBJ2-5; a possible D gene is TRBD1 (6 bases). The CDR3 is made up of 15 amino acids. Germline CDR1 is SEHNR and CDR2 is FQNEAQ (reference sequence). V was cut by 1 base and J by 0 bases, with 9 bases left in between. CDR3 sequence: CASSLGTGYQETQYF. The CDR3 region has the DNA TGTGCCAGCAGCTTAGGAACAGGGTACCAAGAGACCCAGTACTTC.

The chain is built from TRBV27 and TRBJ1-1; 10 bases match TRBD1. The CDR3 is 16 residues long. Losses at the gene ends were 4 bases for V and 4 bases for J; bases not matched to a gene: 9. Germline CDR1 reads MNHEY; CDR2 reads SMNVEV (reference sequence). The DNA for the CDR3 is TGTGCCAGCAGTTCCCGGACAGGGGGAGAAGCCACTGAAGCTTTCTTT. It yields the protein CASSSRTGGEATEAFF.

This clone occurred a few times. The rearrangement uses TRBV7-3 and TRBJ2-3; a possible D gene is TRBD1 (5 bases). This CDR3 has 16 amino acids. V was cut by 0 bases and J by 2 bases, with 12 bases left in between. Germline-derived CDR1 and CDR2 are SGHTA and FQGTGA. The CDR3 sequence is CASSLTGGRATDTQYF. CDR3 DNA: TGTGCCAGCAGCTTAACCGGTGGCAGGGCCACAGATACGCAGTATTTT.

As regards this clone: This sample also contains other DNA sequences that code for the same CDR3. The rearrangement uses TRBV4-2 and TRBJ1-1; 7 positions agree with TRBD1. Trimming at V came to 3 bases and at J to 0 bases, leaving 4 bases not matched to a gene. This CDR3 contains 15 residues. Germline V gene sequence: CDR1 LGHNA, CDR2 YNFKEQ. The CDR3 DNA follows: TGTGCCAGCAGCCAGTACAGGGGTATGAACACTGAAGCTTTCTTT. Amino acid sequence: CASSQYRGMNTEAFF.

The gene calls are TRBV7-2 and TRBJ2-1; TRBD2 aligns across 7 bases. Germline values: CDR1 SGHTA, CDR2 FQGNSA. The CDR3 contains 19 residues. J lost 3 bases, V lost 4 bases, and 18 bases had no gene match. CDR3 DNA sequence: TGTGCCAGCAGCTCAGGGCTTCTGAGGACTAGTGGGCTCTACAATGAGCAGTTCTTC. This translates into CASSSGLLRTSGLYNEQFF.

The chain joins TRBV7-2 to TRBJ2-2; D perhaps matches TRBD1 (6 bases). Looked up from germline, CDR1 is SGHTA and CDR2 is FQGNSA. V was cut by 5 bases and J by 6 bases, with 19 bases left in between. This CDR3 region has 16 residues. As DNA, the CDR3 is TGTGCCAGCAGCCTGCGCCATCGGGACATACCCGGGGAGCTGTTTTTT. Translated, it gives CASSLRHRDIPGELFF. Variable domain in full (rest from reference TRBV7-2 and TRBJ2-2): GAGVSQSPSNKVTEKGKDVELRCDPISGHTALYWYRQSLGQGLEFLIYFQGNSAPDKSGLPSDRFSAERTGGSVSTLTIQRTQQEDSAVYLCASSLRHRDIPGELFFGEGSRLTVL.

V is TRBV7-2 and J is TRBJ1-3, with D hard to call. In germline, CDR1 is SGHTA, CDR2 FQGNSA. Trimming shortened V by 5 bases and J by 1 base, and 15 bases separated the two germline ends. This CDR3 is 16 amino acids long. DNA for the CDR3: TGTGCCAGCAGCCCCCCAGGCAGTTTTTCTGGAAACACCATATATTTT. Encoded protein: CASSPPGSFSGNTIYF. Filled out from reference TRBV7-2 and TRBJ1-3, the complete variable domain reads GAGVSQSPSNKVTEKGKDVELRCDPISGHTALYWYRQSLGQGLEFLIYFQGNSAPDKSGLPSDRFSAERTGGSVSTLTIQRTQQEDSAVYLCASSPPGSFSGNTIYFGEGSWLTVV.

Only a few counts were recorded for this clone. Different DNA sequences within this sample yield the same CDR3. Here the CDR3 reads CASSSAGGGSYEQYF. The DNA for the CDR3 is TGTGCCAGCAGTTCCGCAGGGGGCGGCTCCTACGAGCAGTACTTC. This chain joins TRBV28 and TRBJ2-7, with 8 bases fitting TRBD1. The ends lost 4 bases at V and 0 bases at J; junction bases unmatched: 5. Germline V gene sequence: CDR1 MDHEN, CDR2 SYDVKM. CDR3 length: 15 residues.

The chain employs TRBV28 and TRBJ2-2; 12 positions agree with TRBD2. Trimming removed 6 bases from V and 6 bases from J; junction bases left unmatched: 5. CDR3 length: 15 residues. CDR1 and CDR2 from the germline V gene are MDHEN and SYDVKM. CDR3 nucleotides: TGTGCCAGCAGCCCCGGGACTAGCGGGTCCGGGGAGCTGTTTTTT. This codes for CASSPGTSGSGELFF.

The chain recombines TRBV28 with TRBJ1-3; no definite D call. Germline CDR1 is MDHEN and CDR2 is SYDVKM. There are 14 residues in the CDR3. V lost 8 bases and J 0 bases, leaving 11 bases between the germline ends. As DNA, the CDR3 is TGTGCCAGCGGGCGGGCCCTCTCTGGAAACACCATATATTTT. Protein sequence: CASGRALSGNTIYF.

The chain links TRBV19 to TRBJ2-1; maybe TRBD1 (5 bases). Germline assignment: CDR1 LNHDA and CDR2 SQIVND (reference sequence). Trimming removed 6 bases from V and 0 bases from J, with 9 bases in between. The CDR3 has 14 amino acids. The chain's CDR3 is CASRRGSSYNEQFF. The CDR3 coding sequence is TGTGCCAGTAGAAGGGGCAGCTCCTACAATGAGCAGTTCTTC. The full variable domain, its missing parts supplied by reference TRBV19 and TRBJ2-1, is DGGITQSPKYLFRKEGQNVTLSCEQNLNHDAMYWYRQDPGQGLRLIYYSQIVNDFQKGDIAEGYSVSREKKESFPLTVTSAQKNPTAFYLCASRRGSSYNEQFFGPGTRLTVL.

Concerning this clone itself: An end of the junction differs from the germline gene, which may be a read error. The sample carries other DNA sequences with the same CDR3. The V and J genes are TRBV28 and TRBJ1-1, with 7 bases lining up with TRBD1. Per germline, CDR1 MDHEN and CDR2 SYDVKM. The CDR3 loop spans 15 amino acids. CDR3 nucleotides: TGTGCCAGCAGTGCCCACAGGGGCGGAGGCACTGAAGCTTTCTTC. It is translated as CASSAHRGGGTEAFF.

The V gene is TRBV18, the J gene TRBJ2-5; no reliable D call. The CDR3 consists of 13 residues. V was shortened by 0 bases and J by 5 bases, with 7 bases between the two germline ends. Germline CDR1 KGHSH, CDR2 LQKENI. The CDR3 loop reads CASSPPTSETQYF. The DNA of the CDR3 is TGTGCCAGCTCACCACCGACAAGTGAGACCCAGTACTTC.

This chain joins TRBV5-1 and TRBJ2-7; D is unclear. The CDR3 runs 13 residues. Trimming shortened V by 1 base and J by 0 bases, and 5 bases separated the two germline ends. Germline CDR1 is SGHRS and CDR2 is YFSETQ. The CDR3 loop is CASSLFSSYEQYF. Written as DNA, the CDR3 is TGCGCCAGCAGCTTGTTCAGCTCCTACGAGCAGTACTTC.

The chain employs TRBV5-4 and TRBJ1-2; TRBD1 might be the D (6 bases). From germline, CDR1 is SGHNT and CDR2 YYREEE (reference sequence). Trimming left V 4 bases short and J 2 bases short, with 18 bases between. This CDR3 is built from 16 residues. CDR3 DNA: TGTGCCAGCAGCCCCGCCCCTCGGCAGGGGAACTATGGCTACACCTTC. Its translation: CASSPAPRQGNYGYTF.

This clone was observed a handful of times. The rearrangement uses TRBV28 and TRBJ1-2; 7 nucleotides line up with TRBD1. Per the germline V gene, CDR1 is MDHEN and CDR2 is SYDVKM. The ends lost 3 bases at V and 8 bases at J; junction bases unmatched: 9. This CDR3 is built from 14 residues. The CDR3 protein is CASSLGTDLGGYTF. DNA for the CDR3: TGTGCCAGCAGTTTGGGGACAGACCTGGGCGGCTACACCTTC.

In its sample, this clone was seen once. This rearrangement joins TRBV9 to TRBJ2-5; 9 bases map to TRBD2. The CDR3 length is 16 residues. The germline gives CDR1 SGDLS, CDR2 YYNGEE. The V and J ends lost 3 bases and 5 bases, in that order; junction bases with no gene match: 11. The CDR3 region is CASSAVAGVGWETQYF. CDR3 nucleotides: TGTGCCAGCAGCGCCGTAGCGGGAGTGGGTTGGGAGACCCAGTACTTC.

The J gene is TRBJ2-1, the V gene TRBV5-4, with 7 bases lining up with TRBD1. Germline V gene sequence: CDR1 SGHNT, CDR2 YYREEE (reference sequence). V was clipped by 4 bases and J by 8 bases; unmatched bases: 12. This CDR3 region has 15 residues. The CDR3 nucleotides are TGTGCCAGCAGCCTAGGGACAGCCAGCCATTATGAGCAGTTCTTC. Translation gives CASSLGTASHYEQFF.